This TCR beta chain came from a study of blood T cell repertoires in COVID-19. Study in general: Sites in the United States, Italy and Spain provided acute and convalescent COVID-19 samples. The analysed material was cDNA or gDNA that came from T cells, B-cell-depleted T cells, or PBMCs.

The CDR3 runs to 16 residues. Per the germline V gene, CDR1 is SGHRS and CDR2 is YFSETQ. Trimming cost V 8 bases and J 0 bases; bases outside gene matches: 14. Under the authors' procedure: Estimation of nucleated cell counts was performed using reference gene primer amplification. Using immunoSEQ multiplex PCR, the repertoire was profiled, and TCRdb retains in-frame clones only, with some absent. That table gives V, J and clone size, and the DNA gave D and trimming. Of 24,000 or so clones in the sample, around 75% were seen once. This clone has a handful of counts. The sequence came from a woman older than 75 with acute or convalescent COVID-19. The rearrangement joins TRBV5-1 to TRBJ2-7; 7 bases are a match to TRBD1. Material for sequencing was peripheral blood. Written as DNA, the CDR3 is TGCGCCAGGGGGATTACAGGGGCCCCAGCCTCCTACGAGCAGTACTTC. It translates to CARGITGAPASYEQYF.